This TCR beta chain comes out of a study of T cell responses to AZD1222 COVID-19 vaccine (dated by TCRdb to the early 2020s). A note on the overall study: A total of 233 trial participants underwent TCR sequencing, of whom around 200 received two doses of AZD1222 and about 26 received two doses of the MenACWY control vaccine. Enrollment into the trials was organized by age into subgroups of 18-55, 56-69 and 70-plus years, and those subgroups contained roughly 140, 27 and 60 TCR-sequenced participants, respectively.

With respect to this clone: Its cognate antigen has yet to be identified. Base qualities are not provided; no much larger clone lies one nucleotide away.

The CDR3 regions of human TCRbeta chains were analyzed by immunosequencing. The study's own analysis went as follows. TCRs in the repertoires were compared against a reference library of SARS-CoV-2-specific TCRs that had been generated with the MIRA antigen-specificity platform. Breadth was defined as the fraction of unique TCRs that were SARS-CoV-2-associated, and depth was defined as the fraction of total T cells that were SARS-CoV-2-associated. Using the MIRA data, each spike-specific TCR was mapped to the spike region that the TCR reacts to and placed in a CD4 or CD8 class. Log10-transformed breadth and depth values were compared by one-way ANOVA with Sidak's multiple comparisons tests. TCRdb took this table from immuneACCESS and kept in-frame rearrangements with V and J called. Such tables lack part of the clones; where checked against another copy, unresolved V genes explain under half of the gap, and the rest is unexplained. D and trimming come from the DNA, and the V and J calls and clone size come from that table. In this sample the table shows 250,000 to 300,000 clones, 94% of which occur a single time. The ten largest clones represent around 0.58% of the sample.

Read against the paper, the sample's time point label means: about 28 days (+/-7) after the second vaccine dose. AZD1222 recipients given second doses at about 4 weeks or at about 12 weeks were pooled, since spike-specific TCR depth and breadth were not found to differ between the two schedules. Vaccinee samples came from UK trials COV001 and COV002, including a single-blind randomized controlled phase 2/3 trial of AZD1222 (ChAdOx1 nCoV-19) in healthy adults. For TCRbeta chain sequencing, PBMC samples from trial participants were taken at day 0 and at day 28 after the second dose. The germline V gene gives CDR1 as LGHNA and CDR2 as YSLEER. The CDR3 measures 15 amino acids from cysteine to phenylalanine. Just CDR3 DNA is preserved here, 45 bases in frame from base 1. The germline V end is reduced by 4 bases and the J end by 6 bases; junction bases left unmatched: 9. What the authors observed across the whole study: Because no day 14 peak-response samples were available, repertoires were characterized only after the peak T cell response. Conclusions about previously exposed vaccinees are limited, since just a handful of AZD1222 recipients were seropositive for SARS-CoV-2 at baseline. Participants were mostly white British, with more females than males. The authors suggested clonal diversity may have been underestimated. The 56-69-year group was small, and its depth increase did not reach significance, likely because of low power. Reportedly, almost half of the unique spike-specific TCRs recognized epitopes lying outside the regions that are mutated in the B.1.351 and B.1.1.7 variants. After two AZD1222 doses, both the breadth and the depth of spike-specific TCRs were significantly higher than at day 0 and than in MenACWY recipients. The vaccine-associated CD4 TCRs covered the entire spike protein, and the dominant responses fell in regions 160-218 and 743-854.

The receptor's source is an adult who received the AZD1222 COVID-19 vaccine. The V and J segments used are TRBV4-3 and TRBJ2-1, and TRBD2 aligns with 7 junction nucleotides. Sequences were derived from peripheral blood, sampled 28 days after the second AZD1222 dose. In nucleotide form, the sequence is TGCGCCAGCAGCCCCCACCCCGGGAGGTCCAATGAGCAGTTCTTC. Translated, this is CASSPHPGRSNEQFF.